This T cell receptor (beta chain) originates from a study of blood T cell repertoires in COVID-19. About the study: Researchers got acute and convalescent COVID-19 samples from the United States, Italy and Spain. PBMCs, B-cell-depleted T cells, or T cells were the source of the cDNA or gDNA that made up the material.

In the original processing: Amplification of reference gene primers was used by the study to estimate nucleated cell counts. Libraries were prepared by immunoSEQ multiplex PCR; TCRdb keeps only in-frame clonotypes and omits some of them. V and J calls and clone size are given by that table; D and trimming were obtained from the DNA. In the table there are about 160,000 clones, 85% of which are singletons. The Seattle patients, enrolled during active infection, were followed longitudinally. V was cut by 6 bases and J by 1 base, with 6 bases left in between. CDR3 size: 12 residues. Germline CDR1 is MNHNY and CDR2 is SVGAGI (reference sequence).

The source is a woman in her forties or fifties with COVID-19, enrolled during active disease. The rearrangement links TRBV6-6 to TRBJ1-1, with D unclear. The sequenced material came from peripheral blood. The CDR3 loop reads CASSRRNTEAFF. CDR3 sequence (DNA): TGTGCCAGCAGCCGTCGGAACACTGAAGCTTTCTTT.